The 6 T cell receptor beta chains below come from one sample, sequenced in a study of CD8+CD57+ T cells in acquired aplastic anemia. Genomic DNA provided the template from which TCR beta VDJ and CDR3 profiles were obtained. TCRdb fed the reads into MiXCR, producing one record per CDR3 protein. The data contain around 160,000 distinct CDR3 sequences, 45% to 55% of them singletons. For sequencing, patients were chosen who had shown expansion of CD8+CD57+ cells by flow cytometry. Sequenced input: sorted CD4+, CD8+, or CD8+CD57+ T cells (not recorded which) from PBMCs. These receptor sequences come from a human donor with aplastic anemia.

CDR3 DNA sequence: TGTGCCAGCAGTAAGGGGGCTCTCACTGGAAACACCATATATTTT. The encoded protein is CASSKGALTGNTIYF. J is TRBJ1-3 and V is TRBV12-3 or TRBV12-4, with TRBD1 identical over 7 bases. This CDR3 contains 15 residues. Trimming removed 5 bases from V and 2 bases from J; junction bases left unmatched: 6.

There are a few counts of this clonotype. The CDR3 DNA reads as TGTGCCTGGAGTGTAGGAACTGAAGCTTTCTTT. Its translation is CAWSVGTEAFF. The chain couples TRBV30 to TRBJ1-1; D gene ambiguous. Germline V gene lookup returns CDR1 GTSNPN and CDR2 SVGIG (reference sequence). Trimming shortened V by 0 bases and J by 5 bases, and 4 bases separated the two germline ends. CDR3 length equals 11 residues.

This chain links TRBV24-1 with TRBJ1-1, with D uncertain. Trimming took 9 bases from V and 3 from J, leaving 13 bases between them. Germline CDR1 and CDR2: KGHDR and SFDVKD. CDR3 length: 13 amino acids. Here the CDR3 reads CATQLRSDTEAFF. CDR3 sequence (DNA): TGTGCCACCCAACTCCGGTCAGACACTGAAGCTTTCTTT.

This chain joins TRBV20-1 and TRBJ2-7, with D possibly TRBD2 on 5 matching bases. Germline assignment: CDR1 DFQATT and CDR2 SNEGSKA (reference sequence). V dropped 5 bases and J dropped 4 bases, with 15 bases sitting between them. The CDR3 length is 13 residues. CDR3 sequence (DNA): TGCAGTGCTTCGGGATTTGACGCGTACGAGCAGTACTTC. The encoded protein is CSASGFDAYEQYF.

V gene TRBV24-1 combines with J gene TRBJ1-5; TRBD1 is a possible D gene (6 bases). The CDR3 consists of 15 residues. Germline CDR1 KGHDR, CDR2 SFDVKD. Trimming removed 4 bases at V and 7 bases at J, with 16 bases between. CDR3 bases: TGTGCCACCAGTGACGCTAGGGGGTTTTGGCAGCCCCAGCATTTT. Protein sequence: CATSDARGFWQPQHF.

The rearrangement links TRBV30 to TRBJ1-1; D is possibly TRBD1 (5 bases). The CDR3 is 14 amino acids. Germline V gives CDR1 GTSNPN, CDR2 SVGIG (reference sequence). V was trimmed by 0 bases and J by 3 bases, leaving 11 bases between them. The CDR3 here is CAWSVSRADTEAFF. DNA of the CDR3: TGTGCCTGGAGTGTTAGCAGGGCGGACACTGAAGCTTTCTTT.